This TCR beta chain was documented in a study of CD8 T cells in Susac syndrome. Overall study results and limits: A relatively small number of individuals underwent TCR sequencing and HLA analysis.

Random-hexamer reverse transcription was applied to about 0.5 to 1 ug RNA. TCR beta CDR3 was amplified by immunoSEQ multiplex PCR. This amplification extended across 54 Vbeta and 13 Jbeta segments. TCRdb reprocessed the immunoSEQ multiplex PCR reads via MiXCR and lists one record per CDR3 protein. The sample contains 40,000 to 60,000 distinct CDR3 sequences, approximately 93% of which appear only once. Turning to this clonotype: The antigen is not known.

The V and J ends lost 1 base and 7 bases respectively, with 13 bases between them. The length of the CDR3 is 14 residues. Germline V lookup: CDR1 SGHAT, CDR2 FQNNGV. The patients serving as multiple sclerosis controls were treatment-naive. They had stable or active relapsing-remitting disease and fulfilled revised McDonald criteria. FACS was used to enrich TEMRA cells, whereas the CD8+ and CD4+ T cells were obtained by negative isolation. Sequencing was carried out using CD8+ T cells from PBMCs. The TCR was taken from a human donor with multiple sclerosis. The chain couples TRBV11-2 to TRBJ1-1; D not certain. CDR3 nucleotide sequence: TGTGCCAGCAGCTTAGCTGTTATGGGTAATGAAGCTTTCTTT. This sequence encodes CASSLAVMGNEAFF.